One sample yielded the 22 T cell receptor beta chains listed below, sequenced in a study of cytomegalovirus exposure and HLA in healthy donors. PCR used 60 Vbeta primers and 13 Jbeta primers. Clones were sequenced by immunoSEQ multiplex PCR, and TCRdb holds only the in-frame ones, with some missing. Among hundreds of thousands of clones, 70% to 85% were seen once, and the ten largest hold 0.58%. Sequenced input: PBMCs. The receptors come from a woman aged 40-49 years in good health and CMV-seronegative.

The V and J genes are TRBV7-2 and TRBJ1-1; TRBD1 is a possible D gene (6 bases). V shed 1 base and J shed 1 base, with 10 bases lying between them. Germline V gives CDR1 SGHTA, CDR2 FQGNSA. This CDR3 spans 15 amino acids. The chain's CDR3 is CASSLGGGANTEAFF. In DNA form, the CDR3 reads TGTGCCAGCAGCTTAGGTGGGGGGGCGAACACTGAAGCTTTCTTT.

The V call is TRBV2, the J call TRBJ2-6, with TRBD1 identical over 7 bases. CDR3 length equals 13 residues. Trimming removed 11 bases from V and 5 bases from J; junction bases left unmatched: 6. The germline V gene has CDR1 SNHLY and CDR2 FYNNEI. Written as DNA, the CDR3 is TGTGCCGTCGACAGGGCTCGGGCCAACGTCCTGACTTTC. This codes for CAVDRARANVLTF.

The DNA of the CDR3 is TGCGCCAGCAGCGCCGGGACAGGGAGCACCGGGGAGCTGTTTTTT. Protein: CASSAGTGSTGELFF. The rearrangement joins TRBV5-1 to TRBJ2-2; 9 nucleotides align to TRBD1. The CDR3 consists of 15 residues. V dropped 4 bases and J dropped 4; count of bases not matched to a gene: 5. Germline V gene lookup returns CDR1 SGHRS and CDR2 YFSETQ.

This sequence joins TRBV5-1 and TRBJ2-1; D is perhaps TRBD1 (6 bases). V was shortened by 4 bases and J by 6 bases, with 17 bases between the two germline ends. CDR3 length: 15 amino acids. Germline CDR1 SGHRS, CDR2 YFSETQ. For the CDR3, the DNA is TGCGCCAGCAGCCCAGGACAGAATTCAGGCAATGAGCAGTTCTTC. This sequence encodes CASSPGQNSGNEQFF.

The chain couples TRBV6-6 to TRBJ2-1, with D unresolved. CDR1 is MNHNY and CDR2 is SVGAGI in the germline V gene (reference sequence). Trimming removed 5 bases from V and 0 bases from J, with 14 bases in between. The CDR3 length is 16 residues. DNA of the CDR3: TGTGCCAGCAGTACGCGAGAGGCTAGCTCCTACAATGAGCAGTTCTTC. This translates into CASSTREASSYNEQFF.

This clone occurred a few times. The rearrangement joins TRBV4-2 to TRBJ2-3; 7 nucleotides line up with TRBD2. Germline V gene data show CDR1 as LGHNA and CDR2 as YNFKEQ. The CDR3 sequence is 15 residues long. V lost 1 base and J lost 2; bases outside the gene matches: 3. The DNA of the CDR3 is TGTGCCAGCAGCCAAGGGGGGAGGGACACAGATACGCAGTATTTT. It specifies CASSQGGRDTDTQYF.

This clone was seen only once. CDR3: CASSFAGQEGGYTF. The CDR3 DNA sequence: TGTGCCAGCAGCTTTGCTGGTCAGGAGGGTGGCTACACCTTC. The chain joins TRBV7-9 to TRBJ1-2, with no clear D. Looked up from germline, CDR1 is SEHNR and CDR2 is FQNEAQ (reference sequence). This CDR3 has 14 residues. V was clipped by 3 bases and J by 7 bases, with 15 bases between them.

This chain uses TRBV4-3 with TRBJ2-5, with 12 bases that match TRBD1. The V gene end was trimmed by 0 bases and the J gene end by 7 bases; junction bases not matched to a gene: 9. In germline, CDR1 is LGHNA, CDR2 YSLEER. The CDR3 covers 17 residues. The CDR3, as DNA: TGCGCCAGCAGCCAAGAAGGGACAGGGGGCTCGACACGGACCCAGTACTTC. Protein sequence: CASSQEGTGGSTRTQYF.

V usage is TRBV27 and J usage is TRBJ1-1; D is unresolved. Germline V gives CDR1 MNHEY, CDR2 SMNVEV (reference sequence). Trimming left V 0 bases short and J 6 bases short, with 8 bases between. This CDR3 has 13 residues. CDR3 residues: CASSLSSLSEAFF. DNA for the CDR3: TGTGCCAGCAGTTTATCCTCGTTATCTGAAGCTTTCTTT.

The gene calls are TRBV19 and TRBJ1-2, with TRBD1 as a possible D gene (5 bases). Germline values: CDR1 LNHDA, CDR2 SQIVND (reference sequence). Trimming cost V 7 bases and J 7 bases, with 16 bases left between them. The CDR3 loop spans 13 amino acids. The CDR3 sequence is CASIGGYAVGYTF. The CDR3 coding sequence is TGTGCCAGTATCGGGGGTTACGCGGTTGGCTACACCTTC.

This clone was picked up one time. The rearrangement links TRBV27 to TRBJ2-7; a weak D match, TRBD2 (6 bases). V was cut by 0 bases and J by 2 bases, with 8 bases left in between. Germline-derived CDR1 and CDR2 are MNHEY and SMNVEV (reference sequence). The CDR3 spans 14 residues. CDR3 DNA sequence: TGTGCCAGCAGTTTATCGCGGGGAGCCTACGAGCAGTACTTC. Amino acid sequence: CASSLSRGAYEQYF.

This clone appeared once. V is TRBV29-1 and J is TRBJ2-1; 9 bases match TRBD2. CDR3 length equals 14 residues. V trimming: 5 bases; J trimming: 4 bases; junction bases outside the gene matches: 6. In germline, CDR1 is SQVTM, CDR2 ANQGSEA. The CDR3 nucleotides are TGCAGCGTTCAAGGCGGGGGGGCTTACAATGAGCAGTTCTTC. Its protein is CSVQGGGAYNEQFF.

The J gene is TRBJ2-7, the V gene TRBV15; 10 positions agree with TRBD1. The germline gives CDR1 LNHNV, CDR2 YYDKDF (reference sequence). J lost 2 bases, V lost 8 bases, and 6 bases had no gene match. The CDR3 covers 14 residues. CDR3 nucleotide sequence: TGTGCCACCGGAGTGGACAGGGGGACCTACGAGCAGTACTTC. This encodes CATGVDRGTYEQYF. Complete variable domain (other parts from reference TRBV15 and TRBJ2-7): DAMVIQNPRYQVTQFGKPVTLSCSQTLNHNVMYWYQQKSSQAPKLLFHYYDKDFNNEADTPDNFQSRRPNTSFCFLDIRSPGLGDTAMYLCATGVDRGTYEQYFGPGTRLTVT.

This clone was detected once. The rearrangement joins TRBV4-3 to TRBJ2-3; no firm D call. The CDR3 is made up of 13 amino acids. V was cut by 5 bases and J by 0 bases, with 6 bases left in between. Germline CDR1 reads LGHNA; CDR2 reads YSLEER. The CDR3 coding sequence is TGCGCCAGCAGCTCCGGGAGCACAGATACGCAGTATTTT. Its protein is CASSSGSTDTQYF.

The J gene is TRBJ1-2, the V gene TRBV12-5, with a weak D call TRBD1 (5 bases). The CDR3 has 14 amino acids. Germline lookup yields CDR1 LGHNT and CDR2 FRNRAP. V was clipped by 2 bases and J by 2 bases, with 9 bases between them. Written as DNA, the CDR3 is TGTGCTAGTGGTTTGTCAGGGATCAACTATGGCTACACCTTC. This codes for CASGLSGINYGYTF.

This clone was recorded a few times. CDR3 nucleotide sequence: TGTGCCAGCAGCGCAGGACACGCGGGAAACACCATATATTTT. Protein: CASSAGHAGNTIYF. V and J are TRBV9 and TRBJ1-3; tentative D call: TRBD1 (5 bases). CDR3 size: 14 residues. V lost 3 bases and J 4 bases, leaving 11 bases between the germline ends. Germline V gives CDR1 SGDLS, CDR2 YYNGEE.

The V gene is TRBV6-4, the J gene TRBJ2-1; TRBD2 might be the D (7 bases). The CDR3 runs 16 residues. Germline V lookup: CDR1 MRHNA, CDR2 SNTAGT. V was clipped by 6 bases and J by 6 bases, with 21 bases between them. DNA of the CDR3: TGTGCCAGCAGCGCAGACCCCGGGGGGCCCAGCAATGAGCAGTTCTTC. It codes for CASSADPGGPSNEQFF.

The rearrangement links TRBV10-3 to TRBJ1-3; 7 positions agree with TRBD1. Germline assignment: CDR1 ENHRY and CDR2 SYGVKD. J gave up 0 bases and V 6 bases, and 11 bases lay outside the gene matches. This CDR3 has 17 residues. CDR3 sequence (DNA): TGTGCCATCAGCCGGGACAGCCAAACGAGCTCTGGAAACACCATATATTTT. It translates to CAISRDSQTSSGNTIYF.

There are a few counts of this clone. In DNA, the CDR3 is TGTGCCTGGAGCCGGACCAGCGGAGATACGCAGTATTTT. Translation: CAWSRTSGDTQYF. The chain couples TRBV30 to TRBJ2-3; a possible D gene is TRBD2 (5 bases). The length of the CDR3 is 13 residues. Per germline, CDR1 GTSNPN and CDR2 SVGIG (reference sequence). Trimming removed 3 bases at V and 5 bases at J, with 12 bases between.

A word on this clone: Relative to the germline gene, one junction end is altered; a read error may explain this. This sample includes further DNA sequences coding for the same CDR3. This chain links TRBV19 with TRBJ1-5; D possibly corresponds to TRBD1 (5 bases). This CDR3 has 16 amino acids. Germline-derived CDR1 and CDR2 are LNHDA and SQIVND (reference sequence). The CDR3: CASSIPGQGKGQPQHF. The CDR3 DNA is TGTGCCAGTAGTATTCCCGGGCAGGGAAAGGGCCAGCCCCAGCACTTT.

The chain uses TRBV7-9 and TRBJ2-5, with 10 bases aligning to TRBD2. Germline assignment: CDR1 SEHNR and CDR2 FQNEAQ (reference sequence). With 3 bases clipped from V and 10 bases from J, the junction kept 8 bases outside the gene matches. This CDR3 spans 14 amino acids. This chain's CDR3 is CASSFRLAGDGQYF. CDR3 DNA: TGTGCCAGCAGCTTTAGGCTAGCGGGGGATGGCCAGTACTTC.

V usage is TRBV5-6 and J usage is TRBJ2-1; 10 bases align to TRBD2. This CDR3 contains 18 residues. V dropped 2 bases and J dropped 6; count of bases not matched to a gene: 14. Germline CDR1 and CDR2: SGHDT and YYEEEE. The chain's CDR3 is CASSFFLAGATRANEQFF. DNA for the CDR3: TGTGCCAGCAGCTTTTTTCTAGCGGGGGCTACAAGGGCCAATGAGCAGTTCTTC.